One T cell receptor beta chain is described in this entry. This clonotype ranks as medium-sized (0.01 to 0.1%) by frequency alone, as no count is recorded. Its antigen target is currently unknown. The CDR3, cysteine through phenylalanine, is 14 amino acids long. DNA is not on record. Looking up the germline V gene (reference sequence) yields CDR1 LNHDA and CDR2 SQIVND. Each sample's TRB amplification started from around 230 ng of peripheral blood genomic DNA, which corresponds to tens of thousands of genome equivalents. This entry belongs to a study of T cell clusters in autoimmune cytopenias (dated by TCRdb to about 2019). For the study in its entirety: Among healthy donor controls, the mean age was roughly 56 years, the median age was around 60 years, and 22 of 43 were female. A median TRB sequencing depth of about 50,000 reads per sample was reached, and a median of approximately 2,300 distinct TRB clonotypes per sample was obtained. The goal of the study was to find out whether patients with autoimmune cytopenia have a disease-specific immune repertoire signature that could be used as a blood-based biomarker. For primary cytopenia the controls were about two dozen age-matched healthy donors, whereas for secondary cytopenia the controls were 11 to 15 age-matched CLL patients. Repertoires from autoimmune hepatitis patients were compared with those of about two dozen healthy donors matched for age and sex. Peripheral blood TRB and IGH repertoires were sequenced in autoimmune cytopenia patients at active disease and during treatment follow-up, alongside healthy, CLL and autoimmune hepatitis controls.

Study-wide conclusions, independent of this receptor: In the comparison of secondary cytopenia with CLL, no cluster-lack signature showed up, apparently because the dominant lymphoma-associated repertoire masked the signature. The GLIPH analysis suggested a lack of physiological T cell clusters in primary autoimmune cytopenia patients, since around 56 clusters were exclusive to healthy donors whereas about 17 were exclusive to patients. TRB repertoire shifts, with less even repertoires in secondary cytopenia and CLL, mostly reflected lymphoma bias rather than autoimmunity. Compared with active autoimmune hepatitis patients, healthy donors had almost three times as many exclusive TRB clusters, a finding consistent with an autoimmunity-wide signature. The T cell clusters were only ever defined in silico, so experimental validation of their functional role was still needed.

TRB rearrangements were amplified by multiplex PCR using a touch-down protocol with TRB-A and TRB-B primer pools mixed in one tube. Two consecutive PCR reactions with Phusion HS II polymerase added Illumina adapters and sample indices to the amplicons. The amplicons were gel-purified using the NucleoSpin Gel and PCR Clean-up kit, after which quantification was performed by Qubit and quality was checked on an Agilent 2100 Bioanalyzer. Sequencing of the libraries was done on an Illumina MiSeq with 600-cycle, single-indexed, paired-end runs. The published analysis was carried out like this. MiXCR version 2.1.12, together with the default MiXCR reference library, was used to align and assemble the TRB reads. A clone was defined by each unique CDR3 nucleotide sequence, and the analysis included only productive sequences with two or more reads. To assess repertoire diversity, an R script computed alpha-parameterized diversity profiles (alpha 0 to 5), which included the Shannon (alpha 1) and Simpson (alpha 2) indices. The tcR package was used to compute combinatorial TRB VJ usage, which was then compared between cohorts by principal component analysis with ade4. Using GLIPH, TCRbeta CDR3s were clustered on pairs of cohorts matched for age and read depth, and a Wilcoxon test was used to compare cluster frequencies. TCRdb reprocessed the reads into one record per CDR3 protein sequence, lacking DNA. It is TCRdb's table, rather than the study itself, that gives the V and J calls and clone size. The sample's records list roughly 4,000 distinct CDR3 sequences. The biggest ten clones account for roughly 15% of the sample.

The same data also contributed to another study, on T cell repertoires in aging, cancer and after chemotherapy. The second study also describes: Donors spanned six age groups from 30 or younger to 70 or older, with at least three individuals per group. Control TCR repertoires from healthy donors were recorded across several months to years, and re-sampling revealed clear clonal overlap. The complete dataset included around 8.8 million TCR reads. Significantly lower blood TCR diversity and higher clonality were observed in untreated patients with hematological or solid cancers than in age-matched healthy donors. In healthy donors, the drop in TCR diversity with age came mainly from a loss of richness, whereas in cancer patients a loss of evenness also played a part. An increase in median generation probability over the chemotherapy interval was observed in both cancer cohorts, suggesting that the repertoire was reconstituted through rebound thymic output. According to the authors, the repertoire data do not permit conclusions about immunological memory after chemotherapy. The study profiled peripheral blood TCR beta repertoires from healthy donors and cancer patients to examine immunoaging and T cell reconstitution after chemotherapy. A cohort of about 220 cancer patients (around 94 with hematological and 110 to 140 with solid cancers) was assembled, and under 100 healthy donors were included as a reference group. MiXCR versions 2.12 and 3.0.5 were used to process the TRB sequences. Repertoire metrics included Shannon diversity, evenness, clonality (one minus evenness), and alpha-parameterized diversity profiles from alpha 0 to 5. Generation probabilities of clones in paired pre- and post-chemotherapy samples were computed with the IGoR algorithm.

The TCR originated in a human donor in good health. Source material: peripheral blood. The chain joins TRBV19 to TRBJ1-2. CDR3 region: CASSIAGDNYGYTF.